The 2 T cell receptor beta chains in this list originate from one sample, sequenced in a study of Graves' ophthalmopathy and Graves' hyperthyroidism. Amplification from RNA transcripts yielded the TCR beta CDR3 regions. In the first round, RT-PCR was carried out with HTBI primers, and a multiplex PCR formed the second round. TCRdb re-called the multiplex PCR reads through MiXCR, storing one row per CDR3 protein. The sample yields about 1.2 million distinct CDR3 sequences, 36% seen once. Source material: peripheral blood or thyroid tissue (not recorded which). Every receptor here comes from an adult man with Graves' hyperthyroidism.

This clonotype has only one observation. The chain carries TRBV10-3 and TRBJ2-7, with a possible D match to TRBD1 (6 bases). Trimming cost V 5 bases and J 0 bases, with 11 bases left between them. Germline V gene sequence: CDR1 ENHRY, CDR2 SYGVKD. This CDR3 spans 14 amino acids. The CDR3 region is CAISRQESSYEQYF. CDR3 bases: TGTGCCATCAGTCGACAGGAGAGCTCCTACGAGCAGTACTTC.

This chain joins TRBV6-6 and TRBJ1-1; no definite D call. CDR1 and CDR2 from the germline V gene are MNHNY and SVGAGI (reference sequence). Trimming stripped 2 bases from V and 7 bases from J, with 14 bases between. This CDR3 is built from 14 residues. CDR3: CASSYVGLRLEAFF. DNA for the CDR3: TGTGCCAGCAGTTACGTCGGACTCAGACTTGAAGCTTTCTTT.